Listed below are T cell receptor beta chains from one sample, sequenced in a study of blood T cells in healthy people across ages. TCRdb fed the 5' RACE reads into MiXCR, producing one record per CDR3 protein. The sample records fewer than 1,000,000 distinct CDR3 sequences, 35% to 50% being singletons. The sequencing input was blood. The receptors were gathered from an elderly man in good health. Each CDR3 is given with its conserved first and last residue. A D gene is named only where the DNA matches it firmly. Where a row states a size, it is once, few, many or the class of an expanded clone; other rows omit it.

>TRBJ2-3|many|NA|TRBV27
TGTGCCAGCAGTTTTTTTGATACGCAGTATTTT
CASSFFDTQYF
>TRBJ1-4|NA|TRBD1|TRBV4-1
TGCGTCAGCAGCCAAGCTGACAGGGAGATTGAAAAACTGTTTTTT
CVSSQADREIEKLFF
>TRBJ2-3|NA|TRBD2|TRBV3-1
TGTGCCAGCAGCCAACTAGCGGGAGATAGGGATACGCAGTATTTT
CASSQLAGDRDTQYF
>TRBJ2-1|few|NA|TRBV12-3/TRBV12-4
TGTGCCAGCAGTTTAATAGATAATAAGATTAGGGGGTTCTTC
CASSLIDNKIRGFF
>TRBJ2-1|many|NA|TRBV7-8
TGTGCCAGCAGCTTAGGGCGGGAAAAATGGAGTGAGCAGTTCTTC
CASSLGREKWSEQFF
>TRBJ2-5|NA|TRBD2|TRBV29-1
TGCAGCGTTGAAGAGGGAGGGAGATCGAATGAGCAGTACTTC
CSVEEGGRSNEQYF
>TRBJ2-1|few|NA|TRBV7-2
TGTGCCAGCAGCCGACGGTCGGGAAATGAGCAGTTCTTC
CASSRRSGNEQFF
>TRBJ2-7|NA|TRBD2|TRBV29-1
TGCAGCGTTGAAACGGCTAGCGGGGGGGCAACCTACGAGCAGTACTTC
CSVETASGGATYEQYF
>TRBJ2-5|NA|NA|TRBV7-3
TGTGCCAGCAGCCTAACAGGGTACCTACAAGAGACCCAGTACTTC
CASSLTGYLQETQYF
>TRBJ2-1|many|NA|TRBV20-1
TGCAGTGCTAGAGATCTCCAGGGGGGGGCTGGCAATGAGCAGTTCTTC
CSARDLQGGAGNEQFF
>TRBJ2-5|many|NA|TRBV5-1
TGCGCCAGCAGCTTGGCTTGGGGAGAGACCCAGTACTTC
CASSLAWGETQYF
>TRBJ2-3|few|NA|TRBV9
TGTGCCAGCAACTCCGGGGCAGATACGCAGTATTTT
CASNSGADTQYF
>TRBJ2-6|NA|TRBD2|TRBV20-1
TGCAGTGCCCCACTAGCGGGAGGGCCGTGGGGGGCCAACGTCCTGACTTTC
CSAPLAGGPWGANVLTF
>TRBJ2-3|NA|TRBD2|TRBV20-1
TGCAGTGCTAGATTCGCCCCCGCGGGAGGGCCACAAGATACGCAGTATTTT
CSARFAPAGGPQDTQYF
>TRBJ2-7|many|NA|TRBV20-1
TGCAGTGCTAGAGATGTGGGGGGCCCTACCTACGAGCAGTACTTC
CSARDVGGPTYEQYF
>TRBJ1-1|NA|NA|TRBV18
TGTGCCAGCTCACCATCGAACACTGAAGCTTTCTTT
CASSPSNTEAFF
>TRBJ2-5|NA|NA|TRBV5-4
TGTGCCAGCAAGAGTCGGGACGGTGTCTACGAGCGGTACTTC
CASKSRDGVYERYF
>TRBJ2-1|NA|NA|TRBV11-2
TGTGCCAGCAGCTTAAATAGTGTTAATGAGCAGTTCTTC
CASSLNSVNEQFF
>TRBJ2-5|NA|NA|TRBV6-2/TRBV6-3
TGTGCCAGCAGTTACGACCGCGTGATTCAAGAGACCCAGTACTTC
CASSYDRVIQETQYF
>TRBJ2-3|NA|TRBD1|TRBV12-3/TRBV12-4
TGTGCCAGCAGTCCCGGGACAGGAGGGCTCACAGATACGGAGTATTTT
CASSPGTGGLTDTEYF
>TRBJ2-7|NA|NA|TRBV9
TGTGCCAGCAGCCCCCAGGGATACAATGAGCAGTACTTC
CASSPQGYNEQYF
>TRBJ2-7|NA|NA|TRBV28
TGTGCCAGCAGCTCACAGGGTAGAAAATCCTACGAGCAGTACTTC
CASSSQGRKSYEQYF
>TRBJ2-7|many|NA|TRBV4-3
TGCGCCAGCAGCCAAGATCCGGGCGGGATGGACGAGCAGTACTTC
CASSQDPGGMDEQYF
>TRBJ2-1|NA|TRBD2|TRBV30
TGTGCTCTTGGGACTAGCGGGTACAATGAGCAGTTCTTC
CALGTSGYNEQFF
>TRBJ2-1|NA|NA|TRBV5-5
TGTGCCAGCAGCTTAAGAGGTAACGAAAACAATGAGCAGTTCTTC
CASSLRGNENNEQFF
>TRBJ1-2|NA|NA|TRBV6-6
TGTGCCAGCCTTACAACAGGGTTGAACTATGGCTACACCTTC
CASLTTGLNYGYTF
>TRBJ2-7|few|NA|TRBV9
TGTGCCAGCAGCAGAGCGACCATAGAGGGCGAGCAGTACTTC
CASSRATIEGEQYF
>TRBJ2-3|NA|NA|TRBV20-1
TGCAGTGTCTTGAGTGTCGATACGCAGTATTTT
CSVLSVDTQYF
>TRBJ2-3|NA|TRBD2|TRBV7-3
TGTGCCAGCAGCCTCGGGGCGGGAGGGCCCGTAGATACGCAGTATTTT
CASSLGAGGPVDTQYF
>TRBJ2-1|NA|TRBD1|TRBV28
TGTGCCACCCGCGGACAGGGACATAACAATGAGCAGTTCTTC
CATRGQGHNNEQFF
>TRBJ2-1|many|TRBD2|TRBV29-1
TGCAGCGTTGACCTTGGGACTAGCGGGATATACAATGAGCAGTTCTTC
CSVDLGTSGIYNEQFF
>TRBJ2-7|NA|TRBD1|TRBV3-1
TGTGCCAGCAGCCGACAGGGTGCCTACAATGAGCAGTACTTC
CASSRQGAYNEQYF
>TRBJ1-1|NA|NA|TRBV6-5
TGTGCCAGCAGTTACTCCACCGGGGGCGACACTGAAGCTTTCTTT
CASSYSTGGDTEAFF
>TRBJ1-4|NA|NA|TRBV10-3
TGTGCCACCAGGATGCGGGGTAATGAAAAACTGTTTTTT
CATRMRGNEKLFF
>TRBJ2-7|NA|NA|TRBV5-1
TGCGCCAGCAGCGTAGAATACGAGCAGTACTTC
CASSVEYEQYF
>TRBJ2-5|NA|NA|TRBV6-5
TGTGCCAGCAGTTACGCCTCGGGACGTGAGACCCAGTACTTC
CASSYASGRETQYF
>TRBJ2-7|few|TRBD2|TRBV6-2/TRBV6-3
TGTGCCAGCAGCAGCCCGGGACTAGCGGGGCCCATAGTCGCCTACGAGCAGTACTTC
CASSSPGLAGPIVAYEQYF
>TRBJ2-3|NA|NA|TRBV7-2
TGTGCCAGCAGCTTAGGTGCTGGCCGATTAGGTTCCGATACGCAGTATTTT
CASSLGAGRLGSDTQYF
>TRBJ1-4|NA|NA|TRBV11-3
TGTGCCAGCAGCGCACGCAGAAGTGATAATGAAAAACTGTTTTTT
CASSARRSDNEKLFF
>TRBJ2-1|NA|NA|TRBV6-5
TGTGCCAGCAGTCAACTCGGGACGAATGAGCAGTTCTTC
CASSQLGTNEQFF
>TRBJ2-1|NA|TRBD2|TRBV6-2/TRBV6-3
TGTGCCAGCAGATCTAGCGGGAGGGCCAATGAGCAGTTCTTC
CASRSSGRANEQFF
>TRBJ2-3|NA|NA|TRBV6-2/TRBV6-3
TGTGCCAGCAGTTCACCGGGACTGCCCCTGTATTTT
CASSSPGLPLYF
>TRBJ2-5|NA|NA|TRBV7-8
TGTGCCTGCACCATACGTCCCCAAGAGACCCAGTACTTC
CACTIRPQETQYF
>TRBJ1-6|NA|TRBD1|TRBV5-1
TGCGCCAGCAGCCTTGGGACAGGGGGACCCCTCCACTTT
CASSLGTGGPLHF
>TRBJ2-5|NA|TRBD2|TRBV10-3
TGTGCCATCAGTGCTAGCGGGAATCAAGAGACCCAGTACTTC
CAISASGNQETQYF
>TRBJ2-1|few|TRBD2|TRBV11-2
TGTGCCAGCAGTTACTCGGGACTAGCGGGTAATGAGCAGTTCTTC
CASSYSGLAGNEQFF
>TRBJ1-5|NA|TRBD1|TRBV12-3/TRBV12-4
TGTGCCAGCAGTTCGGACAGGGCCCAGCCCCAGCATTTT
CASSSDRAQPQHF
>TRBJ2-7|many|NA|TRBV30
TGTGCCTGGAGTGTATTCAGTAAAGTTCCCTACGAGCAGTACTTC
CAWSVFSKVPYEQYF
>TRBJ2-7|NA|NA|TRBV11-2
TGTGCCAGCAGCTTAGAGATTCTAGACAGCTACGAGCAGTACTTC
CASSLEILDSYEQYF
>TRBJ2-5|NA|NA|TRBV29-1
TGCAGCGTTCGAGGCGTCCAAGAGACCCAGTACTTC
CSVRGVQETQYF
>TRBJ1-6|NA|NA|TRBV7-8
TGTGCCAGCAGCGGGGGATCGGGGTCACCCCTCCACTTT
CASSGGSGSPLHF
>TRBJ1-4|NA|NA|TRBV4-1
TGCGCCAGCAGCCCGAATTTAGGGTCGACTAATGAAAAACTGTTTTTT
CASSPNLGSTNEKLFF
>TRBJ2-5|NA|NA|TRBV5-1
TGCGCCAGCAGCTTGGCCCTACAGGGTTTACAAGAGACCCAGTACTTC
CASSLALQGLQETQYF
>TRBJ2-7|NA|NA|TRBV15
TGTGCCACCAGCGGCGGGAGGACAGGGTGGTACGAGCAGTACTTC
CATSGGRTGWYEQYF
>TRBJ1-5|NA|NA|TRBV21-1
TGTGCCAGCCGATATGTGGGGGATTCTAGCAATCAGCCCCAGCATTTT
CASRYVGDSSNQPQHF
>TRBJ2-7|many|TRBD2|TRBV4-3
TGCGCCAGCAGCCAAGGGGCCAGCGGGAGGTTCTACGAGCAGTACTTC
CASSQGASGRFYEQYF
>TRBJ2-3|NA|TRBD2|TRBV5-5
TGTGCCAGCAGCTTGGAAGCGGGAGTTAGCACAGATACGCAGTATTTT
CASSLEAGVSTDTQYF